The T cell receptor (beta chain) described here comes from a study of T cells expressing NK-cell markers. Study overall: All TCR beta repertoires analysed originated from sorted CD3+CD56+NKG2C+, CD3+CD56+NKG2C- and CD3+CD56-NKG2C+ T cells. Study-wide findings and caveats: These clonotypes additionally ranked first within the CD3+CD56-NKG2C+ fraction of a handful of donors.

It was by 5'RACE template switching with UMIs that TCR beta cDNA was made. TCRdb derives one entry per CDR3 protein from the 5' RACE reads, leaving out DNA. Its table lists over 100,000 distinct CDR3 sequences. The germline V gene has CDR1 SEHNR and CDR2 FQNEAQ (reference sequence). CDR3 length: 15 amino acids. Turning to this clonotype: Its antigen remains unknown.

Sequencing was done on a sample of blood T cells: a sorted CD56 or NKG2C T cell subset, CD4+ or CD8+ T cells, or bulk PBMC T cells (not recorded which). The V call is TRBV7-9, the J call TRBJ2-4; TCRdb returns TRBD1, unconfirmable since there is no DNA. The sequence derives from a woman between 18 and 69 years old in good health. The CDR3 reads CASSFPQRDKNIQYF. Full variable domain (remainder filled in from reference TRBV7-9 and TRBJ2-4): DTGVSQNPRHKITKRGQNVTFRCDPISEHNRLYWYRQTLGQGPEFLTYFQNEAQLEKSRLLSDRFSAERPKGSFSTLEIQRTEQGDSAMYLCASSFPQRDKNIQYFGAGTRLSVL.